This section outlines one T cell receptor beta chain sequence together with its context. CDR1 LNHDA and CDR2 SQIVND come from the germline V gene (reference sequence). The CDR3 is 11 residues long. Trimming removed 3 bases from V and 10 bases from J, with 7 bases in between. Per the authors' pipeline: Reference gene primer amplification yielded estimated nucleated cell counts. Some clones are missing from TCRdb's copy, which holds only in-frame ones; the method was immunoSEQ multiplex PCR. That table furnishes V, J and clone size, whereas the DNA furnished D and trimming. The table includes roughly 250,000 clones, about 93% detected once. This record belongs to a study of blood T cell repertoires in COVID-19. Recovered status applied to Cohort 3 donors who had two consecutive negative PCRs. It also applied to those with clearance or with symptom resolution.

The V and J genes are TRBV19 and TRBJ2-1; D gene unclear. This receptor was obtained from a young woman who had recovered from COVID-19. The sample consisted of PBMCs or T cells enriched from blood (not recorded which). The CDR3 sequence: CASSMYGEQFF. The CDR3 DNA sequence: TGTGCCAGTAGTATGTACGGGGAGCAGTTCTTC.